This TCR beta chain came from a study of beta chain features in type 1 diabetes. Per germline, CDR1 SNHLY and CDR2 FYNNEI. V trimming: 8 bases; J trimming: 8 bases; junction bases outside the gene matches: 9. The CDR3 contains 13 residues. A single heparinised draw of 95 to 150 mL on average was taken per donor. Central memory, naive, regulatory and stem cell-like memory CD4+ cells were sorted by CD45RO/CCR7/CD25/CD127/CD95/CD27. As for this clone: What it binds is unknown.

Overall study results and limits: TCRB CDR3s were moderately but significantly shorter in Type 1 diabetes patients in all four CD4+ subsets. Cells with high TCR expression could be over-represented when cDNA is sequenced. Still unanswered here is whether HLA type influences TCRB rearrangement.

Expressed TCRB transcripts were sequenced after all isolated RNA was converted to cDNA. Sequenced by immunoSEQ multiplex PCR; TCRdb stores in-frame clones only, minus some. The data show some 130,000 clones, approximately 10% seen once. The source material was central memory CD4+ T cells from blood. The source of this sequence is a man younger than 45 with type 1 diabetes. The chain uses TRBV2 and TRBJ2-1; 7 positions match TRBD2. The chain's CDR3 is CASGSGVGDEQFF. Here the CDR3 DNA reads TGTGCCAGCGGGAGCGGGGTGGGAGATGAGCAGTTCTTC.